Listed here are 7 T cell receptor beta chains from one sample, sequenced in a study of T cells expressing NK-cell markers. TCRdb reprocessed the 5' RACE reads; each CDR3 protein has one entry and no DNA is given. The table lists under 200,000 distinct CDR3 sequences. The sequenced sample was blood T cells: a sorted CD56 or NKG2C T cell subset, CD4+ or CD8+ T cells, or bulk PBMC T cells (not recorded which). These receptors originate from a woman between 18 and 75 years old in good health.

In terms of frequency, this clonotype is medium-sized (0.01 to 0.1%). The chain recombines TRBV5-1 with TRBJ1-6; no DNA is available, so the TRBD1 call from TCRdb remains unchecked. Germline CDR1 SGHRS, CDR2 YFSETQ. This CDR3 spans 16 amino acids. The CDR3 loop reads CASSFRTGGRNSPLHF. The variable domain in full, completed from reference TRBV5-1 and TRBJ1-6, reads KAGVTQTPRYLIKTRGQQVTLSCSPISGHRSVSWYQQTPGQGLQFLFEYFSETQRNKGNFPGRFSGRQFSNSRSEMNVSTLELGDSALYLCASSFRTGGRNSPLHFGNGTRLTVT.

The chain links TRBV13 to TRBJ2-7; TCRdb selects TRBD1, and the lack of DNA leaves this call unchecked. This CDR3 comprises 15 residues. Per germline, CDR1 PRHDT and CDR2 FYEKMQ (reference sequence). The CDR3: CASSLGRGGLDEQYF.

This chain connects TRBV5-1 to TRBJ1-1. Germline assignment: CDR1 SGHRS and CDR2 YFSETQ. CDR3 length: 14 residues. The CDR3 loop reads CASSLGEGSTEAFF.

This chain links TRBV6-5 with TRBJ1-6. Germline loops: CDR1 MNHEY, CDR2 SVGAGI. The CDR3 extends over 14 amino acids. The CDR3 protein is CASSWQGRDSPLHF.

V and J are TRBV20-1 and TRBJ2-7; the D call from TCRdb, TRBD1, cannot be confirmed without DNA. CDR1 and CDR2 from the germline V gene are DFQATT and SNEGSKA (reference sequence). The CDR3 is 15 residues long. CDR3 protein: CSVRMSGVNSYEQYF.

The chain recombines TRBV7-9 with TRBJ2-3; with no DNA, the TCRdb D assignment of TRBD2 cannot be verified. Germline lookup yields CDR1 SEHNR and CDR2 FQNEAQ (reference sequence). The CDR3 totals 15 residues. The CDR3 spells CASSTRALRVDTQYF.

The chain couples TRBV7-9 to TRBJ2-3; TCRdb gives TRBD1 as the D gene, but with no DNA this cannot be confirmed. The germline CDR1 and CDR2 sequences are SEHNR and FQNEAQ (reference sequence). The CDR3 has 13 residues. CDR3 amino acids: CASSLVRADTQYF.